This TCR beta chain was profiled in a study of blood T cell repertoires in COVID-19. Study summary: PBMCs, B-cell-depleted T cells, or T cells provided the cDNA or gDNA that made up the material.

This CDR3 is built from 16 residues. J was trimmed by 6 bases and V by 5 bases; bases with no gene match: 9. The V gene's germline CDR1 is SGHTA and CDR2 FQGTGA. Per the original data handling: Counts of nucleated cells, estimated from reference gene primer amplification, were obtained. Clones were sequenced by immunoSEQ multiplex PCR, and TCRdb holds only the in-frame ones, with some missing. V, J and clone size derive from that table, while D and trimming were established from the DNA sequence. The sample carries 60,000 to 95,000 clones, 90% recorded once. This clone has a single count. Sequencing used peripheral blood. The rearrangement joins TRBV7-3 to TRBJ2-2; 10 bases match TRBD1. The TCR comes from a woman of 80 years or more with active or convalescent COVID-19. CDR3 residues: CASSLTGGQWAGELFF. In DNA, the CDR3 is TGTGCCAGCAGCCTGACAGGGGGCCAGTGGGCCGGGGAGCTGTTTTTT.